Following are 23 T cell receptor beta chains from one sample sequenced in a study of T cell responses to AZD1222 COVID-19 vaccine. This table comes from immunoSEQ multiplex PCR, and its TCRdb copy is limited to in-frame clones, with some not included. The table lists around 89,000 clones, approximately 90% of them singletons. This sample comprised peripheral blood, obtained on day 0 of AZD1222 vaccination. These receptors all stem from an adult in good health.

This clone was found once. The chain couples TRBV11-2 to TRBJ2-2, with D possibly TRBD2 on 5 matching bases. Trimming shortened V by 5 bases and J by 5 bases, and 18 bases separated the two germline ends. CDR1 and CDR2 (germline): SGHAT, FQNNGV. CDR3 length: 16 residues. The CDR3 DNA is TGTGCCAGCAGCCCACGTATCAGGCCGGGGACCGGGGAGCTGTTTTTT. Translated: CASSPRIRPGTGELFF.

J is TRBJ2-7 and V is TRBV7-2; 10 nucleotides align to TRBD1. CDR1 is SGHTA and CDR2 is FQGNSA in the germline V gene. J lost 2 bases, V lost 6 bases, and 1 base had no gene match. CDR3 length equals 13 residues. This CDR3 reads CASRGQGTYEQYF. The CDR3 bases are TGTGCCAGCAGGGGACAGGGGACCTACGAGCAGTACTTC.

The J gene is TRBJ1-6, the V gene TRBV6-5; 7 bases align to TRBD1. V gave up 6 bases and J gave up 7 bases; unmatched junction bases: 9. The germline V gene has CDR1 MNHEY and CDR2 SVGAGI. This CDR3 is 15 amino acids long. CDR3 loop: CASSAQGIGNSPLHF. CDR3 bases: TGTGCCAGCAGCGCACAGGGGATCGGGAATTCACCCCTCCACTTT.

The V and J genes are TRBV3-1 (or the pseudogene TRBV3-2) and TRBJ1-2; the D is unclear. This CDR3 contains 14 residues. Germline CDR1 is LGHDT and CDR2 is YNNKEL (reference sequence). With 4 bases removed from V and 1 base from J, the gap between germline ends came to 10 bases. CDR3 coding DNA: TGTGCCAGCAGCCTCTCACTCAGTAACTATGGCTACACCTTC. Its protein is CASSLSLSNYGYTF.

This chain connects TRBV11-2 to TRBJ2-7, with 9 bases matching TRBD2. Trimming cost V 5 bases and J 5 bases; bases outside gene matches: 10. The length of the CDR3 is 15 residues. Germline V gene lookup returns CDR1 SGHAT and CDR2 FQNNGV. DNA of the CDR3: TGTGCCAGCAGCACTATGACTAGCGGATTCGACGAGCAGTACTTC. As protein: CASSTMTSGFDEQYF.

This chain joins TRBV6-5 and TRBJ2-7; D gene unclear. Germline V CDR1 and CDR2: MNHEY, SVGAGI. The CDR3 totals 13 residues. Trimming removed 6 bases at V and 3 bases at J, with 12 bases between. CDR3 region: CASRAGSNYEQYF. The CDR3 coding sequence is TGTGCCAGCAGGGCCGGGTCAAACTACGAGCAGTACTTC.

The rearrangement joins TRBV30 to TRBJ2-1, with 9 bases lining up with TRBD1. J gave up 7 bases and V 1 base, and 8 bases lay outside the gene matches. Germline CDR1 reads GTSNPN; CDR2 reads SVGIG (reference sequence). This CDR3 spans 15 amino acids. As DNA, the CDR3 is TGTGCCTGGAGTGCCCGAGGGACAGGGAGTAATGAGCAGTTCTTC. This sequence encodes CAWSARGTGSNEQFF.

This chain joins TRBV5-1 and TRBJ2-1, with TRBD2 identical over 8 bases. This CDR3 contains 15 residues. V gave up 0 bases and J gave up 3 bases; unmatched junction bases: 2. Per the germline V gene, CDR1 is SGHRS and CDR2 is YFSETQ. The CDR3 sequence is CASSLGAGDYNEQFF. The CDR3 DNA follows: TGCGCCAGCAGCTTGGGAGCGGGAGACTACAATGAGCAGTTCTTC.

This chain joins TRBV3-1 (or the pseudogene TRBV3-2) and TRBJ1-2, with 10 bases fitting TRBD1. The CDR3 runs 14 residues. J was trimmed by 8 bases and V by 4 bases; bases with no gene match: 7. The germline V gene encodes CDR1 LGHDT and CDR2 YNNKEL (reference sequence). CDR3 DNA sequence: TGTGCCAGCAGCCCTTTGGGACAGGGGAAGGGCTACACCTTC. Its protein product is CASSPLGQGKGYTF.

The rearrangement links TRBV4-1 to TRBJ2-4, with D possibly being TRBD2 (5 bases). Germline V CDR1 and CDR2: MGHRA, YSYEKL. V was pared by 1 base and J by 4 bases, with 8 bases between. The CDR3 extends over 14 amino acids. CDR3 sequence: CASSQAPGKNIQYF. As DNA, the CDR3 is TGCGCCAGCAGCCAAGCACCGGGGAAAAACATTCAGTACTTC.

V usage is TRBV7-3 and J usage is TRBJ1-5, with D perhaps TRBD1 (5 bases). The V gene lost 9 bases and the J gene lost 0 bases, with 21 bases spanning the gap. CDR1 is SGHTA, CDR2 FQGTGA, per germline. This CDR3 is built from 17 residues. CDR3 sequence (DNA): TGTGCCAGTATGCAATTACAGGAGGTGTTTAGCAATCAGCCCCAGCATTTT. Residues: CASMQLQEVFSNQPQHF.

This clone appeared a single time. The chain recombines TRBV30 with TRBJ2-1; perhaps TRBD2 as D (5 bases). The CDR3 is made up of 15 amino acids. Germline V gives CDR1 GTSNPN, CDR2 SVGIG (reference sequence). The ends were cut back, 1 base at V and 9 bases at J, with 19 bases in the middle. CDR3 DNA: TGTGCCTGGAGTGAGGAGGTTCCTCGGGGTAGTGAGCAGTTCTTC. Translating gives CAWSEEVPRGSEQFF.

This chain links TRBV2 with TRBJ1-1, with a possible D match to TRBD1 (6 bases). V lost 4 bases to trimming and J lost 5 bases, with 14 bases between them. The germline CDR1 and CDR2 sequences are SNHLY and FYNNEI. The CDR3 covers 14 residues. CDR3 bases: TGTGCCAGCAGTGTACAGGGTGGTCGAACTGAAGCTTTCTTT. It yields the protein CASSVQGGRTEAFF.

In its sample, this clone was seen once. The rearrangement joins TRBV5-1 to TRBJ1-4; no clear D gene. The V gene lost 0 bases and the J gene lost 5 bases, with 8 bases spanning the gap. Germline loops: CDR1 SGHRS, CDR2 YFSETQ. This CDR3 region has 14 residues. The CDR3: CASSLAGVNEKLFF. DNA for the CDR3: TGCGCCAGCAGCTTGGCCGGGGTCAATGAAAAACTGTTTTTT.

The J gene is TRBJ1-4, the V gene TRBV5-1; D gene uncertain. Germline V CDR1 and CDR2: SGHRS, YFSETQ. V was cut by 7 bases and J by 5 bases, with 15 bases left in between. This CDR3 is 14 amino acids long. The CDR3 is CASRIGPPNEKLFF. CDR3 nucleotide sequence: TGCGCCAGCCGGATAGGCCCACCAAATGAAAAACTGTTTTTT.

This chain joins TRBV6-5 and TRBJ1-6; perhaps TRBD1 as D (6 bases). The CDR3 loop spans 16 amino acids. The germline V gene encodes CDR1 MNHEY and CDR2 SVGAGI. Trimming cost V 0 bases and J 3 bases, with 9 bases left between them. The CDR3 region is CASSYSKGGYNSPLHF. CDR3 DNA: TGTGCCAGCAGTTACTCGAAAGGGGGCTATAATTCACCCCTCCACTTT.

V and J are TRBV18 and TRBJ1-5; no reliable D call. The V end was cut by 0 bases, the J end by 3 bases, with 9 bases between. In germline, CDR1 is KGHSH, CDR2 LQKENI. This CDR3 has 15 amino acids. CDR3 in amino acids: CASSPPQYSNQPQHF. In nucleotides, the CDR3 is TGTGCCAGCTCACCACCACAGTACTCCAATCAGCCCCAGCATTTT.

V usage is TRBV5-4 and J usage is TRBJ1-2; D is unresolved. The CDR3 covers 17 residues. Germline CDR1 SGHNT, CDR2 YYREEE (reference sequence). Trimming stripped 0 bases from V and 0 bases from J, with 15 bases between. The CDR3: CASSLGLTLTTNYGYTF. The CDR3 nucleotides are TGTGCCAGCAGCTTGGGACTCACACTGACCACTAACTATGGCTACACCTTC.

The chain links TRBV19 to TRBJ2-7, with TRBD1 matching over 7 bases. CDR3 length equals 13 residues. V was pared by 6 bases and J by 3 bases, with 5 bases of the junction left unmatched. The germline V gene encodes CDR1 LNHDA and CDR2 SQIVND (reference sequence). The CDR3 spells CASRHTGDYEQYF. The CDR3 nucleotides are TGTGCCAGTAGGCATACAGGGGACTACGAGCAGTACTTC.

The genes are TRBV28 and TRBJ2-7; D is uncertain. V gave up 8 bases and J gave up 3 bases, with 8 bases separating them. Germline V CDR1 and CDR2: MDHEN, SYDVKM. The CDR3 has 11 amino acids. CDR3 sequence reads: CASQRNYEQYF. CDR3 in DNA: TGTGCCAGCCAGAGGAACTACGAGCAGTACTTC.

The V call is TRBV19, the J call TRBJ1-5, with unresolved D. Trimming shortened V by 6 bases and J by 0 bases, and 6 bases separated the two germline ends. The CDR3 consists of 13 residues. CDR1 LNHDA and CDR2 SQIVND come from the germline V gene (reference sequence). The CDR3 nucleotides are TGTGCCAGTAGCAAAGATAGCAATCAGCCCCAGCATTTT. Protein: CASSKDSNQPQHF.

This rearrangement joins TRBV2 to TRBJ2-7, with 8 bases fitting TRBD1. The J segment lost 4 bases and the V segment lost 9 bases, leaving 8 bases of the junction unmatched. CDR1 is SNHLY, CDR2 FYNNEI, per germline. The CDR3 runs 13 residues. CDR3 coding DNA: TGTGCCAGTGGCCGGGACAGGCGTTACGAGCAGTACTTC. Translated: CASGRDRRYEQYF.

In its sample, this clone was seen once. This rearrangement joins TRBV6-1 to TRBJ1-6; 7 positions match TRBD1. CDR3 length: 16 residues. CDR1 and CDR2 from the germline V gene are MNHNS and SASEGT. The J segment lost 10 bases and the V segment lost 3 bases, leaving 12 bases of the junction unmatched. CDR3 nucleotide sequence: TGTGCCAGCAGTGATAGTAGGGACAGTGGTGGCTCACCCCTCCACTTT. Translated, it gives CASSDSRDSGGSPLHF.